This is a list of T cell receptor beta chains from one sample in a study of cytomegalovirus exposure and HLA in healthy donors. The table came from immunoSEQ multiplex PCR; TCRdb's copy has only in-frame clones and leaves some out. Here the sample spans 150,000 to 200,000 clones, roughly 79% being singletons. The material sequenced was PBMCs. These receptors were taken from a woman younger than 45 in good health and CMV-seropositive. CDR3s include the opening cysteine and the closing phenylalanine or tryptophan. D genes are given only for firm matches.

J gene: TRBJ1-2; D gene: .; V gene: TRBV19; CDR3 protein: CASSVPGDVYGYTF; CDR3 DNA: TGTGCCAGTAGTGTCCCAGGGGATGTCTATGGCTACACCTTC
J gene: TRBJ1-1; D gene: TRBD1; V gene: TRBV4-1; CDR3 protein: CASSPRTGRADAEAFF; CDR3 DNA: TGCGCCAGCAGCCCTCGGACAGGGCGGGCGGACGCTGAAGCTTTCTTT
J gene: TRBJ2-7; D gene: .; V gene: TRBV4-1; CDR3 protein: CASSLMWERPYEQYF; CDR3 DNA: TGCGCCAGCAGCCTTATGTGGGAGCGTCCCTACGAGCAGTACTTC
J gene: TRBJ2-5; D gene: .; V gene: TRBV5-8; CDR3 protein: CASSLDREETQYF; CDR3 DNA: TGTGCCAGCAGCTTGGACAGAGAAGAGACCCAGTACTTC
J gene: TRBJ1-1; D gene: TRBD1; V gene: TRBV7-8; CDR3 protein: CASSLWTGGTEAFF; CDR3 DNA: TGTGCCAGCAGCCTCTGGACAGGGGGTACTGAAGCTTTCTTT
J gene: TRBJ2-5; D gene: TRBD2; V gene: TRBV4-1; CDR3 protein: CASSQAGTSGAQETQYF; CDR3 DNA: TGCGCCAGCAGCCAAGCTGGGACTAGCGGGGCACAAGAGACCCAGTACTTC
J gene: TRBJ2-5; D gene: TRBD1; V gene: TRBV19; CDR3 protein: CASSPDRGRETQYF; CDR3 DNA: TGTGCCAGTAGTCCCGACAGGGGAAGGGAGACCCAGTACTTC
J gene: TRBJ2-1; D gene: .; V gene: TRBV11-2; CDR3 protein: CASSLMPPPVVEQFF; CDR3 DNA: TGTGCCAGCAGCTTAATGCCCCCCCCAGTTGTTGAGCAGTTCTTC
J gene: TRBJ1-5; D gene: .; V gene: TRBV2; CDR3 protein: CATQADRYSNQPQHF; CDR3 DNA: TGTGCCACCCAAGCGGACAGATATAGCAATCAGCCCCAGCATTTT
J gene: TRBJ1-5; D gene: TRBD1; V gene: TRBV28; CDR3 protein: CAARGAGPNQPQHF; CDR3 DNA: TGTGCCGCCAGGGGGGCAGGGCCGAATCAGCCCCAGCATTTT
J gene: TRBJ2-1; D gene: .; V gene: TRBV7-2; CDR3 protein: CASSWVGGSYNEQFF; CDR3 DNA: TGTGCCAGCAGCTGGGTCGGGGGCTCCTACAATGAGCAGTTCTTC